Following are 17 T cell receptor beta chains from one sample sequenced in a study of T cells in Graves' hyperthyroidism and ophthalmopathy. The TCR beta CDR3 regions underwent amplification using RNA transcripts as the source. Carried out on the TCR CDR3, a first-round RT-PCR used the HTBI primer set. Each CDR3 protein is one row after TCRdb ran MiXCR on the multiplex PCR reads. The profile shows 600,000 or so distinct CDR3 sequences, more than 13% of them singletons. Sequenced input: blood. These receptors originate from a woman younger than 35 with Graves' ophthalmopathy.

The gene calls are TRBV19 and TRBJ2-2, with 7 nucleotides matching TRBD1. The V gene's germline CDR1 is LNHDA and CDR2 SQIVND (reference sequence). The CDR3 runs 17 residues. With V trimmed by 6 bases and J by 4 bases, 14 bases remained unmatched. The CDR3 sequence: CASRTFDRVFGTGELFF. In DNA, the CDR3 is TGTGCCAGTAGGACCTTCGACAGGGTGTTCGGCACCGGGGAGCTGTTTTTT.

This clonotype was observed at least ten times. The J gene is TRBJ2-1, the V gene TRBV12-3 or TRBV12-4; 13 nucleotides agree with TRBD2. After removal of 6 bases from V and 8 bases from J, the junction contained 10 bases not matched to a gene. The CDR3 has 16 amino acids. CDR3 in amino acids: CASSPGLAGVFDEQFF. CDR3 nucleotide sequence: TGTGCCAGCAGCCCTGGACTAGCGGGAGTTTTCGATGAGCAGTTCTTC.

The CDR3 region has the DNA TGTGCCAGCAGGTCGGGACTCCTCGGCGAGCAGTACTTC. It encodes CASRSGLLGEQYF. This sequence joins TRBV27 and TRBJ2-7; weak D call: TRBD2 (6 bases). The CDR3 covers 13 residues. In germline, CDR1 is MNHEY, CDR2 SMNVEV (reference sequence). The V end lost 6 bases, the J end lost 6 bases, and 15 bases lay between the germline ends.

As to this clonotype: A much larger clone differs from this one at a single base, so this may be a read error. The V call is TRBV20-1, the J call TRBJ2-4; D is perhaps TRBD1 (6 bases). Per the germline V gene, CDR1 is DFQATT and CDR2 is SNEGSKA (reference sequence). The CDR3 sequence is 16 residues long. Trimming left V 4 bases short and J 12 bases short, with 28 bases between. CDR3 sequence reads: CSATPTGDSLLDTQYF. In DNA form, the CDR3 reads TGCAGTGCTACCCCGACAGGTGACAGCCTTTTAGACACTCAGTACTTC.

This clonotype was recorded many times. The V gene is TRBV20-1, the J gene TRBJ2-7; 8 bases agree with TRBD2. Germline CDR1 reads DFQATT; CDR2 reads SNEGSKA (reference sequence). CDR3 length: 17 residues. Trimming took 0 bases from V and 0 from J; bases not matched to a gene: 10. CDR3 sequence reads: CSARDSFIAGFSYEQYF. CDR3 nucleotide sequence: TGCAGTGCTAGAGATTCCTTTATAGCGGGATTCTCCTACGAGCAGTACTTC.

This clonotype was seen ten or more times. The V gene is TRBV28, the J gene TRBJ2-7; TRBD1 matches 11 bases. Germline loops: CDR1 MDHEN, CDR2 SYDVKM. The CDR3 runs 15 residues. The V and J ends lost 6 bases and 3 bases, in that order; junction bases with no gene match: 7. The CDR3 reads CASSSPGQGGYEQYF. For the CDR3, the DNA is TGTGCCAGCAGCTCCCCGGGACAGGGGGGCTACGAGCAGTACTTC.

This clonotype was counted only a few times. This could be a read error, since a much larger clone is one nucleotide away. The chain links TRBV6-2 or TRBV6-3 to TRBJ1-2, with a tentative D call TRBD1 (5 bases). Germline CDR1 and CDR2: MNHEY and SVGEGT. The length of the CDR3 is 15 residues. Deletions cut 6 bases from V and 0 bases from J, with 14 bases between. The CDR3 region is CASRSGRGANYGYTF. The CDR3 bases are TGTGCCAGCAGGTCAGGGAGAGGGGCTAACTATGGCTACACCTTC.

In its sample, this clonotype was seen many times. This rearrangement joins TRBV28 to TRBJ2-1; tentative D call: TRBD2 (6 bases). The CDR3 length is 12 residues. V was pared by 4 bases and J by 7 bases, with 8 bases between. Germline V gene data show CDR1 as MDHEN and CDR2 as SYDVKM. DNA for the CDR3: TGTGCCAGCAGTTCGGAGGGGAATGAGCAGTTCTTC. Its protein is CASSSEGNEQFF.

The gene calls are TRBV6-5 and TRBJ1-1; the D is unclear. This CDR3 has 14 amino acids. Germline CDR1 is MNHEY and CDR2 is SVGAGI. The germline V and J ends were trimmed by 0 bases and 0 bases, with 5 bases remaining between them. The CDR3 reads CASSYSHMNTEAFF. The CDR3 coding sequence is TGTGCCAGCAGTTACTCCCACATGAACACTGAAGCTTTCTTT.

The J gene is TRBJ1-2, the V gene TRBV5-4; 8 nucleotides line up with TRBD1. This CDR3 has 17 amino acids. Losses at the gene ends were 0 bases for V and 7 bases for J; bases not matched to a gene: 14. Germline V gives CDR1 SGHNT, CDR2 YYREEE (reference sequence). CDR3 nucleotide sequence: TGTGCCAGCAGCTTGGCCGGTACGGGACAGGCGAGGGTTGGCTACACCTTC. Its translation: CASSLAGTGQARVGYTF.

In this sample, this clonotype turned up many times. Here the CDR3 DNA reads TGTGCCAGCAGCTCTACTACGACCAGTCAAGAGACCCAGTACTTC. This codes for CASSSTTTSQETQYF. This sequence joins TRBV7-2 and TRBJ2-5, with no clear D. This CDR3 has 15 residues. V lost 4 bases and J lost 2, with 14 bases in between. The V gene's germline CDR1 is SGHTA and CDR2 FQGNSA.

V is TRBV19 and J is TRBJ1-5; the D gene is possibly TRBD1 (6 bases). The V and J ends lost 4 bases and 1 base respectively, with 14 bases between them. The CDR3 is made up of 16 amino acids. CDR1 LNHDA and CDR2 SQIVND come from the germline V gene (reference sequence). CDR3 sequence: CASSTTGMASNQPQHF. The CDR3 nucleotides are TGTGCCAGTAGTACAACAGGGATGGCGAGCAATCAGCCCCAGCATTTT.

This clonotype was found a few times. Possible read error: a much larger clone is one base away. The V and J genes are TRBV30 and TRBJ1-5; no firm D call. Germline lookup yields CDR1 GTSNPN and CDR2 SVGIG (reference sequence). This CDR3 spans 14 amino acids. V was cut by 0 bases and J by 7 bases, with 13 bases left in between. The CDR3 is CAWSVQRGRQPQHF. The CDR3 DNA follows: TGTGCCTGGAGTGTACAACGAGGCCGGCAGCCCCAGCATTTT.

A remark on this clonotype: A much larger clone lies one base from this, so it may be a read error. The chain combines TRBV28 with TRBJ2-5; 12 bases are a match to TRBD2. CDR1 is MDHEN and CDR2 is SYDVKM in the germline V gene. The CDR3 totals 17 residues. CDR3 in DNA: TGTGCCGGCAGTTTATATCCTAGCGGGAGGGCCGTGGAGACCCAGTACTTC. Its translation: CAGSLYPSGRAVETQYF. Combining the CDR3 with reference TRBV28 and TRBJ2-5 gives the whole variable domain DVKVTQSSRYLVKRTGEKVFLECVQDMDHENMFWYRQDPGLGLRLIYFSYDVKMKEKGDIPEGYSVSREKKERFSLILESASTNQTSMYLCAGSLYPSGRAVETQYFGPGTRLLVL.

CDR3 loop: CSARDTGGAYYGYTF. In nucleotides, the CDR3 is TGCAGTGCTAGAGATACCGGAGGGGCGTACTATGGCTACACCTTC. V gene TRBV20-1 combines with J gene TRBJ1-2; maybe TRBD1 (5 bases). V lost 0 bases to trimming and J lost 3 bases, with 14 bases between them. The CDR3 consists of 15 residues. Germline assignment: CDR1 DFQATT and CDR2 SNEGSKA (reference sequence).

At least ten counts were recorded for this clonotype. The rearrangement links TRBV6-2 or TRBV6-3 to TRBJ1-2; D not resolved. Germline values: CDR1 MNHEY, CDR2 SVGEGT. V was trimmed by 0 bases and J by 3 bases, leaving 11 bases between them. CDR3 length: 15 residues. CDR3 region: CASSYSRPTDYGYTF. CDR3 in DNA: TGTGCCAGCAGTTACTCGAGACCTACGGACTATGGCTACACCTTC.

In this sample, this clonotype turned up many times. The gene calls are TRBV27 and TRBJ1-1; D is unresolved. This CDR3 has 13 residues. The V end lost 0 bases, the J end lost 4 bases, and 6 bases lay between the germline ends. The germline V gene has CDR1 MNHEY and CDR2 SMNVEV (reference sequence). The CDR3 spells CASSLSGPTEAFF. The CDR3 bases are TGTGCCAGCAGTTTATCCGGGCCCACTGAAGCTTTCTTT.